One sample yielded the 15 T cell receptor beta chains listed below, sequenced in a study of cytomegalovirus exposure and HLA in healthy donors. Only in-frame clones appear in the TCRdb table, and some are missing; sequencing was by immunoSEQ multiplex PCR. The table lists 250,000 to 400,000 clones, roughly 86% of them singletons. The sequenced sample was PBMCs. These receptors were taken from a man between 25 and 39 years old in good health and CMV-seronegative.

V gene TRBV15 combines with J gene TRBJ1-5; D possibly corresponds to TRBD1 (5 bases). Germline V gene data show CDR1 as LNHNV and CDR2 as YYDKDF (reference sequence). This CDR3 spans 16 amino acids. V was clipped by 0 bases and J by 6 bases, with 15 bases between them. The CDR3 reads CATSRDLQGPGQPQHF. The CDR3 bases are TGTGCCACCAGCAGAGATCTCCAGGGTCCGGGTCAGCCCCAGCATTTT.

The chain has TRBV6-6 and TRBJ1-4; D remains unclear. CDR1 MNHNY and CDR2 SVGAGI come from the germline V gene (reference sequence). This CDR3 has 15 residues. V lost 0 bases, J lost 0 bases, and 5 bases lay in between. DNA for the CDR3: TGTGCCAGCAGTTACTCGACTTCAACTAATGAAAAACTGTTTTTT. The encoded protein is CASSYSTSTNEKLFF.

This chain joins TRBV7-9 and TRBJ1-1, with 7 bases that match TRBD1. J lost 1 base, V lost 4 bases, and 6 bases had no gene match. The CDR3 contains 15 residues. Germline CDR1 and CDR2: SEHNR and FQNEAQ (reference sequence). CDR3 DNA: TGTGCCAGCAGCTCCTGGGACAGAGGGAACACTGAAGCTTTCTTT. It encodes CASSSWDRGNTEAFF.

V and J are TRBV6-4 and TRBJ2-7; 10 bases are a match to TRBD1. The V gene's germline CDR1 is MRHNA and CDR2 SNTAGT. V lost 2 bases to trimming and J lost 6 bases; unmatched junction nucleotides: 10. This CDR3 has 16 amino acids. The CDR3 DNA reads TGTGCCAGCAGTGACCGTAGGACAGGGGGAAACCTCGAGCAGTACTTC. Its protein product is CASSDRRTGGNLEQYF.

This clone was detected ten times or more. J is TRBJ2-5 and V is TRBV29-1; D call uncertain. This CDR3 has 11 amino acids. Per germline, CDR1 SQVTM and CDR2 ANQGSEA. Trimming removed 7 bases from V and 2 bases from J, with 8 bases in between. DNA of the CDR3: TGCAGCGGTCTTGAGCAAGAGACCCAGTACTTC. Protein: CSGLEQETQYF.

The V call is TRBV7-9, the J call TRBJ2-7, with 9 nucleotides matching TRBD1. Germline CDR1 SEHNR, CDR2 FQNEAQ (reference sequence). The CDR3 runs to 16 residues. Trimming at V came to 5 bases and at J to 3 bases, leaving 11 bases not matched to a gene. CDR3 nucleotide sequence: TGTGCCAGCAGCCAACCGCCCGGGACAGGGCACTACGAGCAGTACTTC. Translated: CASSQPPGTGHYEQYF. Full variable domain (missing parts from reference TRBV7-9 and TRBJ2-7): DTGVSQNPRHKITKRGQNVTFRCDPISEHNRLYWYRQTLGQGPEFLTYFQNEAQLEKSRLLSDRFSAERPKGSFSTLEIQRTEQGDSAMYLCASSQPPGTGHYEQYFGPGTRLTVT.

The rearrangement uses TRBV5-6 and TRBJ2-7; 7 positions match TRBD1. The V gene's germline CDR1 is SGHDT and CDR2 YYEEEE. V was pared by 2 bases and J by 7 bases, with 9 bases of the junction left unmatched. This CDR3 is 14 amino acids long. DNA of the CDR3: TGTGCCAGCAGCTTCGCTCAGGGGGATTATGAGCAGTACTTC. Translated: CASSFAQGDYEQYF.

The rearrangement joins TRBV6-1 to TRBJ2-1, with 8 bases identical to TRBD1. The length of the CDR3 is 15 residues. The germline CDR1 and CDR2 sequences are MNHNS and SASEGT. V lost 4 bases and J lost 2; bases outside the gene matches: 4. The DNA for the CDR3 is TGTGCCAGCAGTGGCGACAGGGGAGCCTACAATGAGCAGTTCTTC. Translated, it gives CASSGDRGAYNEQFF.

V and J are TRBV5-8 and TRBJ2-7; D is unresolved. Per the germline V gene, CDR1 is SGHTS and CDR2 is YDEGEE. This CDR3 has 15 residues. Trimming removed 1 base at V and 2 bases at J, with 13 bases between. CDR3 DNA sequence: TGTGCCAGCAGCTTGAAGCCCTTCTCCACCTACGAGCAGTACTTC. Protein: CASSLKPFSTYEQYF.

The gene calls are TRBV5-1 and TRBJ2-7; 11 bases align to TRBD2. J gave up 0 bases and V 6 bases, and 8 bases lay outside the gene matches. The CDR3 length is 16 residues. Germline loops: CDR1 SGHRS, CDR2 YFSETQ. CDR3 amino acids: CASKRASGGPSYEQYF. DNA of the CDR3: TGCGCCAGCAAACGGGCTAGCGGGGGGCCCTCCTACGAGCAGTACTTC.

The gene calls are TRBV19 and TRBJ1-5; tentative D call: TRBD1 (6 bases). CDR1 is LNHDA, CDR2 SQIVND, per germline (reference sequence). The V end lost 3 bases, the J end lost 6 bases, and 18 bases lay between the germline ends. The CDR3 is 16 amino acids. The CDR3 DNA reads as TGTGCCAGTAGTATGACGAAGGGGGTAGGGGCTCAGCCCCAGCATTTT. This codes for CASSMTKGVGAQPQHF. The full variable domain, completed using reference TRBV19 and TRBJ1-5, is DGGITQSPKYLFRKEGQNVTLSCEQNLNHDAMYWYRQDPGQGLRLIYYSQIVNDFQKGDIAEGYSVSREKKESFPLTVTSAQKNPTAFYLCASSMTKGVGAQPQHFGDGTRLSIL.

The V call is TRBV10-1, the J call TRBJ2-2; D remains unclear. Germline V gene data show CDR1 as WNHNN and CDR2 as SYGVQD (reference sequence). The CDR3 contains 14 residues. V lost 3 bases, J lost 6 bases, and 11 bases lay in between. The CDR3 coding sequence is TGCGCCAGCAGTGATAACCCCCCGGCCGGGGAGCTGTTTTTT. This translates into CASSDNPPAGELFF.

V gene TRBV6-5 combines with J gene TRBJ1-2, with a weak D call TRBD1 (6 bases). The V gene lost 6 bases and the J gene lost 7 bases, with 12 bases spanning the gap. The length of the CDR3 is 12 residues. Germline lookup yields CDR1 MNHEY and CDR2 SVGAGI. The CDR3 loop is CASRVLRGGYTF. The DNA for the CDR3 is TGTGCCAGCAGAGTCCTCAGGGGTGGCTACACCTTC.

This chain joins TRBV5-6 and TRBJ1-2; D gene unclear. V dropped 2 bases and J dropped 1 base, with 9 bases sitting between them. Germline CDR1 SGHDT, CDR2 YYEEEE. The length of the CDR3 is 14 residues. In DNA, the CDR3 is TGTGCCAGCAGCTTCGGAGACTTTAACTATGGCTACACCTTC. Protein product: CASSFGDFNYGYTF.

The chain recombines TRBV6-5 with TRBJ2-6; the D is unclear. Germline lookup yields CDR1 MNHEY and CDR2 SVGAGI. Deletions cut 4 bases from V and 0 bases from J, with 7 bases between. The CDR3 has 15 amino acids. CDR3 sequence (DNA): TGTGCCAGCAGTTGGCAGGTCTCTGGGGCCAACGTCCTGACTTTC. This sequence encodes CASSWQVSGANVLTF.